This record looks at one TCR beta chain sequence and its context. This sample is drawn from a study of blood T cell repertoires in COVID-19. Assay used: immunoSEQ multiplex PCR; TCRdb lists only in-frame clones, some missing. The sample yields about 250,000 clones, around 85% seen once. This CDR3 contains 15 residues. Germline loops: CDR1 SGHTA, CDR2 FQGNSA. Unmatched junction bases numbered 3, after V lost 3 bases and J lost 3 bases. The V and J genes are TRBV7-2 and TRBJ2-2; 8 nucleotides match TRBD1. This TCR was sampled from a woman between 55 and 75 years old with active or convalescent COVID-19. Sequenced: peripheral blood. The chain's CDR3 is CASSFQTGDTGELFF. The CDR3 bases are TGTGCCAGCAGCTTCCAGACAGGGGACACCGGGGAGCTGTTTTTT.